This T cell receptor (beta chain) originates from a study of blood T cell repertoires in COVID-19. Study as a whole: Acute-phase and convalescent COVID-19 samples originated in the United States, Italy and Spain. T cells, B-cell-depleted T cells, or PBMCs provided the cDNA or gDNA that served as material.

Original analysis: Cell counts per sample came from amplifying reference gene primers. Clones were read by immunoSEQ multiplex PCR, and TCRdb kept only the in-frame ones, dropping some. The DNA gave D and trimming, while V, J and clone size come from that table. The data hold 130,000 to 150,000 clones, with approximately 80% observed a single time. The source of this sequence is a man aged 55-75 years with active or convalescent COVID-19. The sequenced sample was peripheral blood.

The CDR3 sequence is CASSDRGLGTEAFF. The CDR3 DNA reads TGTGCCAGCAGCGACAGGGGGCTTGGGACTGAAGCTTTCTTT. The chain couples TRBV3-1 (or the pseudogene TRBV3-2) to TRBJ1-1; 10 bases align to TRBD1. V was pared by 5 bases and J by 5 bases, with 5 bases of the junction left unmatched. This CDR3 is 14 amino acids long. Germline-derived CDR1 and CDR2 are LGHDT and YNNKEL (reference sequence).